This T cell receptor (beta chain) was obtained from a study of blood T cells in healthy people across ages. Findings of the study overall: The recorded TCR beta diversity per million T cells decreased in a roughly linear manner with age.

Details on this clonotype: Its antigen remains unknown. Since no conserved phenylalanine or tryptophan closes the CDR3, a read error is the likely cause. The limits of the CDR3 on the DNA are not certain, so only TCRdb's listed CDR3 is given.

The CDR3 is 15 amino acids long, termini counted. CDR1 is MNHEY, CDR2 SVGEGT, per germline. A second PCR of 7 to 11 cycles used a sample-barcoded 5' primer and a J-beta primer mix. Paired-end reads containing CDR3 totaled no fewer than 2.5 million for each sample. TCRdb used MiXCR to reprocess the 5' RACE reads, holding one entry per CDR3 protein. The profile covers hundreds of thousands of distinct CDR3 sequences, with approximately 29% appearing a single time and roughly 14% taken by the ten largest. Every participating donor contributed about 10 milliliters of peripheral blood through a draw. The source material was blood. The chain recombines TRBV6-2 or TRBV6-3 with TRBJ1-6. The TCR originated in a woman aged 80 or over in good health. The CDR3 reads CASSYESGGNSPLHV.